One and the same sample provided the 11 T cell receptor beta chains below, sequenced in a study of glioma-infiltrating T cells after dendritic cell vaccination. Sequenced by immunoSEQ multiplex PCR; TCRdb stores in-frame clones only, minus some. The sample consists of 99,000 or so clones, about 85% of them appearing once. Described time point: after dendritic cell vaccination, including at tumor progression/relapse. The source material was blood, sampled after dendritic cell vaccination. These receptors all come from a human donor with glioblastoma.

The genes are TRBV9 and TRBJ1-2; 8 nucleotides align to TRBD1. Losses at the gene ends were 4 bases for V and 8 bases for J; bases not matched to a gene: 16. This CDR3 is built from 16 residues. CDR1 and CDR2 (germline): SGDLS, YYNGEE. For the CDR3, the DNA is TGTGCCAGCAGCCCGACGGGACAGGCCTTTACGGGCGGCTACACCTTC. Its translation: CASSPTGQAFTGGYTF.

V and J are TRBV29-1 and TRBJ2-7, with TRBD2 matching over 10 bases. This CDR3 spans 13 amino acids. The V gene end was trimmed by 2 bases and the J gene end by 3 bases; junction bases not matched to a gene: 1. CDR1 is SQVTM, CDR2 ANQGSEA, per germline. Written as DNA, the CDR3 is TGCAGCGTTGAACTAGCGGGGGTCTACGAGCAGTACTTC. Its translation: CSVELAGVYEQYF.

This clone appeared a single time. The CDR3 nucleotides read TGTGCCAGCAGCGTGGGGCCCAGCAATCAGCCCCAGCATTTT. Its translation is CASSVGPSNQPQHF. V and J are TRBV9 and TRBJ1-5; TRBD1 is a possible D gene (5 bases). V lost 2 bases and J lost 1, with 7 bases in between. The germline V gene has CDR1 SGDLS and CDR2 YYNGEE. The CDR3 runs 14 residues.

The chain has TRBV11-2 and TRBJ2-7; 7 nucleotides align to TRBD2. Germline trimming cut 1 base from V and 3 bases from J; bases unmatched to any gene: 0. This CDR3 is 13 amino acids long. Germline V gene sequence: CDR1 SGHAT, CDR2 FQNNGV. The CDR3: CASSLGGGYEQYF. CDR3 in DNA: TGTGCCAGCAGCTTAGGGGGGGGCTACGAGCAGTACTTC.

The chain combines TRBV27 with TRBJ2-4; 7 positions agree with TRBD2. The CDR3 extends over 14 amino acids. The J segment lost 1 base and the V segment lost 4 bases, leaving 1 base of the junction unmatched. Germline lookup yields CDR1 MNHEY and CDR2 SMNVEV (reference sequence). DNA of the CDR3: TGTGCCAGCAGTTCCGGGAGGGCCAAAAACATTCAGTACTTC. Translating it yields CASSSGRAKNIQYF.

This sequence joins TRBV29-1 and TRBJ1-4, with 8 bases lining up with TRBD1. Unmatched junction bases numbered 3, after V lost 0 bases and J lost 6 bases. The germline CDR1 and CDR2 sequences are SQVTM and ANQGSEA. This CDR3 comprises 14 residues. The CDR3, as DNA: TGCAGCGTTGAAGACCAGACAGGGGATGAAAAACTGTTTTTT. Its protein is CSVEDQTGDEKLFF.

The rearrangement uses TRBV6-1 and TRBJ2-7; a possible D gene is TRBD1 (6 bases). V was shortened by 5 bases and J by 1 base, with 15 bases between the two germline ends. Germline V gene sequence: CDR1 MNHNS, CDR2 SASEGT. CDR3 length: 15 amino acids. The CDR3 loop reads CASSLEPGHSYEQYF. The CDR3 DNA is TGTGCCAGCAGTTTAGAGCCGGGACATTCCTACGAGCAGTACTTC.

The chain couples TRBV10-2 to TRBJ1-2, with TRBD1 matching 7 bases. Trimming removed 10 bases from V and 5 bases from J; junction bases left unmatched: 13. Germline V gene sequence: CDR1 WSHSY, CDR2 SAAADI. The CDR3 has 14 residues. CDR3 sequence: CATSKGDSTYGYTF. CDR3 DNA sequence: TGCGCCACTTCGAAGGGGGACAGCACTTATGGCTACACCTTC.

A single count supports this clone. The chain combines TRBV11-2 with TRBJ2-1; no reliable D call. CDR1 and CDR2 from the germline V gene are SGHAT and FQNNGV. The CDR3 consists of 15 residues. Trimming cost V 8 bases and J 0 bases, with 14 bases left between them. CDR3 region: CASDLAALSYNEQFF. The CDR3, as DNA: TGTGCCAGCGACTTGGCAGCCCTCTCCTACAATGAGCAGTTCTTC.

The J gene is TRBJ1-2, the V gene TRBV19; a possible D gene is TRBD1 (5 bases). The CDR3 is made up of 14 amino acids. Per the germline V gene, CDR1 is LNHDA and CDR2 is SQIVND (reference sequence). V lost 5 bases to trimming and J lost 0 bases, with 10 bases between them. CDR3 nucleotide sequence: TGTGCCAGTAGTGGCTCGGGGGCTAACTATGGCTACACCTTC. Translating it yields CASSGSGANYGYTF.

The chain is built from TRBV2 and TRBJ2-5, with TRBD2 identical over 16 bases. The trim removed 0 bases at V and 7 bases at J, leaving 14 bases unmatched. The length of the CDR3 is 20 residues. Looked up from germline, CDR1 is SNHLY and CDR2 is FYNNEI. The DNA for the CDR3 is TGTGCCAGCAGTGAAGCGCTTTCTACGGGACTAGCGGGAGGGCGGGGGACCCAGTACTTC. Amino acid sequence: CASSEALSTGLAGGRGTQYF.